This TCR beta chain was recorded in a study of blood T cell repertoires in COVID-19. Study as a whole: Researchers got acute and convalescent COVID-19 samples from the United States, Italy and Spain. PBMCs, B-cell-depleted T cells, or T cells were the source of the cDNA or gDNA that made up the material.

V was cut by 4 bases and J by 5 bases, with 9 bases left in between. CDR1 and CDR2 from the germline V gene are SNHLY and FYNNEI. The length of the CDR3 is 13 residues. As handled by the study authors: Amplification of reference gene primers was used by the study to estimate nucleated cell counts. Profiling relied on immunoSEQ multiplex PCR, and the TCRdb table lists in-frame clones only, not all of them. That table gives V, J and clone size, and the DNA gave D and trimming. The data show more than 65,000 clones, 80% to 90% seen once. The chain is built from TRBV2 and TRBJ2-1; D ambiguous. The sequencing input was peripheral blood. This clonotype was sampled from a man aged 50 to 60 with acute or convalescent COVID-19. The CDR3 region is CASSVLPDNEQFF. The CDR3 DNA reads TGTGCCAGCAGTGTGCTCCCGGACAATGAGCAGTTCTTC.